The 21 T cell receptor beta chains below all came from one sample that was sequenced in a study of PD-L1 blockade in urothelial cancer (dated by TCRdb to about 2017). The time point label for this specimen denotes: peripheral blood 6 weeks after treatment start. The library was made by the immunoSEQ multiplex PCR assay. TCRdb holds this immuneACCESS table with in-frame rearrangements only. Some clones are missing; in checked studies, unresolved V genes explain under half, and the rest has no known cause. A total of approximately 91,000 clones appear in this sample, roughly 85% of them only once. Under 10% of the sample is taken by the ten largest. Here the sequenced sample was PBMCs, taken around atezolizumab (anti-PD-L1) treatment. The receptors originated from a man between 65 and 79 years old with urothelial cancer.

The chain couples TRBV15 to TRBJ2-3, with D maybe TRBD1 (5 bases). Per germline, CDR1 LNHNV and CDR2 YYDKDF (reference sequence). Trimming shortened V by 3 bases and J by 3 bases, and 19 bases separated the two germline ends. The CDR3 extends over 17 amino acids. The CDR3 nucleotides read TGTGCCACCAGCAGGTCTGGGGCCAGGGAAGTGACAGATACGCAGTATTTT. The encoded protein is CATSRSGAREVTDTQYF.

The gene calls are TRBV10-1 and TRBJ2-7; D perhaps matches TRBD1 (5 bases). The length of the CDR3 is 15 residues. The V end lost 0 bases, the J end lost 3 bases, and 12 bases lay between the germline ends. The germline V gene encodes CDR1 WNHNN and CDR2 SYGVQD (reference sequence). The CDR3 sequence: CASSESAGQGYEQYF. In DNA, the CDR3 is TGCGCCAGCAGTGAGTCTGCCGGACAAGGCTACGAGCAGTACTTC.

The V and J genes are TRBV6-4 and TRBJ2-1; 8 nucleotides align to TRBD1. The CDR3 consists of 13 residues. Losses at the gene ends were 4 bases for V and 5 bases for J; bases not matched to a gene: 1. The germline gives CDR1 MRHNA, CDR2 SNTAGT. This chain's CDR3 is CASSADRDNEQFF. The CDR3 DNA reads TGTGCCAGCAGTGCGGACAGGGACAATGAGCAGTTCTTC.

The rearrangement joins TRBV6-6 to TRBJ1-1; unclear D gene. The CDR3 covers 14 residues. V lost 1 base and J 0 bases, leaving 6 bases between the germline ends. Per the germline V gene, CDR1 is MNHNY and CDR2 is SVGAGI (reference sequence). CDR3 DNA: TGTGCCAGCAGTTACTTAGAGTTGAACACTGAAGCTTTCTTT. Translation: CASSYLELNTEAFF.

V gene TRBV12-5 combines with J gene TRBJ2-7; a weak D match, TRBD1 (5 bases). V was shortened by 4 bases and J by 7 bases, with 14 bases between the two germline ends. Germline V gene data show CDR1 as LGHNT and CDR2 as FRNRAP. This CDR3 comprises 13 residues. In nucleotides, the CDR3 is TGTGCTAGTGGTTGGACATTCTCAGGGGAGCAGTACTTC. Its protein product is CASGWTFSGEQYF.

The chain uses TRBV28 and TRBJ1-2, with TRBD1 matching over 12 bases. Trimming at V came to 2 bases and at J to 7 bases, leaving 5 bases not matched to a gene. The CDR3 has 15 amino acids. The germline CDR1 and CDR2 sequences are MDHEN and SYDVKM. The CDR3 nucleotides read TGTGCCAGCAGTTTACGGGACAGGGGGCGAAGTGGCTACACCTTC. Translation: CASSLRDRGRSGYTF.

The V and J genes are TRBV5-4 and TRBJ1-1, with 8 bases that match TRBD1. V lost 4 bases, J lost 4 bases, and 9 bases stayed unmatched. The CDR3 has 15 residues. Germline CDR1 is SGHNT and CDR2 is YYREEE (reference sequence). CDR3 sequence reads: CASSERTGSGTEAFF. DNA of the CDR3: TGTGCCAGCAGCGAACGGACAGGGTCTGGCACTGAAGCTTTCTTT.

In this sample, this clone turned up a few times. This rearrangement joins TRBV11-2 to TRBJ1-6; D might be TRBD1 (6 bases). V was pared by 4 bases and J by 4 bases, with 11 bases between. Germline V lookup: CDR1 SGHAT, CDR2 FQNNGV. The CDR3 runs 15 residues. The CDR3 DNA reads as TGTGCCAGCAGCTCCACAGGGCAGTATAATTCACCCCTCCACTTT. It translates to CASSSTGQYNSPLHF. Supplemented by reference TRBV11-2 and TRBJ1-6, the full variable domain reads EAGVAQSPRYKIIEKRQSVAFWCNPISGHATLYWYQQILGQGPKLLIQFQNNGVVDDSQLPKDRFSAERLKGVDSTLKIQPAKLEDSAVYLCASSSTGQYNSPLHFGNGTRLTVT.

V is TRBV12-5 and J is TRBJ2-7; 10 nucleotides agree with TRBD1. Trimming removed 7 bases from V and 4 bases from J; junction bases left unmatched: 13. This CDR3 spans 16 amino acids. Per germline, CDR1 LGHNT and CDR2 FRNRAP. CDR3 sequence: CASADRDRGLWYEQYF. For the CDR3, the DNA is TGTGCTAGTGCCGACCGGGACAGGGGACTTTGGTACGAGCAGTACTTC.

V gene TRBV5-8 combines with J gene TRBJ1-3; D is unclear. The CDR3 length is 13 residues. Germline V gene lookup returns CDR1 SGHTS and CDR2 YDEGEE. V was trimmed by 0 bases and J by 8 bases, leaving 9 bases between them. Here the CDR3 DNA reads TGTGCCAGCAGCTTGGGCGGGGAGGACACCATATATTTT. This codes for CASSLGGEDTIYF.

The CDR3 nucleotides read TGTGCCAGCACCCCCAATGGACTACTCGGTGGGGAGCTGTTTTTT. Translated, it gives CASTPNGLLGGELFF. This chain joins TRBV6-6 and TRBJ2-2; possible D gene TRBD2, 6 bases. CDR3 length: 15 amino acids. The germline gives CDR1 MNHNY, CDR2 SVGAGI (reference sequence). V was clipped by 7 bases and J by 8 bases, with 20 bases between them.

The rearrangement uses TRBV5-6 and TRBJ2-7, with D maybe TRBD2 (5 bases). The CDR3 length is 16 residues. The germline V gene has CDR1 SGHDT and CDR2 YYEEEE. V was shortened by 6 bases and J by 0 bases, with 19 bases between the two germline ends. CDR3: CASNPREKRVSYEQYF. The CDR3 DNA sequence: TGTGCCAGCAACCCACGAGAGAAGAGGGTCTCCTACGAGCAGTACTTC.

This clone has a count of ten or more. V and J are TRBV7-3 and TRBJ2-3; 11 nucleotides align to TRBD1. This CDR3 is built from 16 residues. Germline CDR1 and CDR2: SGHTA and FQGTGA. Trimming took 4 bases from V and 4 from J; bases not matched to a gene: 7. In DNA form, the CDR3 reads TGTGCCAGCAGCTCGAGCGGGACAGGGGGTGCAGATACGCAGTATTTT. This translates into CASSSSGTGGADTQYF. The full variable domain, its missing parts supplied by reference TRBV7-3 and TRBJ2-3, is GAGVSQTPSNKVTEKGKYVELRCDPISGHTALYWYRQSLGQGPEFLIYFQGTGAADDSGLPNDRFFAVRPEGSVSTLKIQRTERGDSAVYLCASSSSGTGGADTQYFGPGTRLTVL.

The gene calls are TRBV6-5 and TRBJ1-6; D is ambiguous. The V and J ends lost 1 base and 8 bases respectively, with 12 bases between them. CDR3 length: 15 residues. The germline CDR1 and CDR2 sequences are MNHEY and SVGAGI. The CDR3 coding sequence is TGTGCCAGCAGTTACTTTGAGGGTAGACATTCACCCCTCCACTTT. Translated: CASSYFEGRHSPLHF.

This clone was observed once. The V gene is TRBV5-4, the J gene TRBJ2-1, with a weak D call TRBD2 (5 bases). The CDR3 runs 15 residues. The V gene's germline CDR1 is SGHNT and CDR2 YYREEE (reference sequence). The V end lost 4 bases, the J end lost 0 bases, and 11 bases lay between the germline ends. CDR3 nucleotide sequence: TGTGCCAGCAGCCGATATACTAGCTCCTACAATGAGCAGTTCTTC. Protein: CASSRYTSSYNEQFF.

Note on this clone: One junction end disagrees with the germline gene, perhaps due to a read error. This chain links TRBV23-1 with TRBJ2-7, with D possibly being TRBD2 (6 bases). TRBV23-1 carries the ORF label, with uncertain function. The CDR3 length is 11 residues. The CDR3 sequence: CASRQGGEQYF. As DNA, the CDR3 is TGCGCCAGCCGTCAGGGAGGCGAGCAGTACTTC.

This chain uses TRBV5-6 with TRBJ2-1; the match to TRBD2 covers 10 bases. After removal of 4 bases from V and 9 bases from J, the junction contained 4 bases not matched to a gene. This CDR3 comprises 13 residues. Germline loops: CDR1 SGHDT, CDR2 YYEEEE. CDR3: CASSMLAGVEQFF. As DNA, the CDR3 is TGTGCCAGCAGCATGCTAGCGGGGGTTGAGCAGTTCTTC. Using reference TRBV5-6 and TRBJ2-1 for the parts outside the CDR3, the full variable domain is DAGVTQSPTHLIKTRGQQVTLRCSPKSGHDTVSWYQQALGQGPQFIFQYYEEEERQRGNFPDRFSGHQFPNYSSELNVNALLLGDSALYLCASSMLAGVEQFFGPGTRLTVL.

The genes are TRBV10-3 and TRBJ2-7; 7 nucleotides line up with TRBD2. This CDR3 has 14 amino acids. Germline-derived CDR1 and CDR2 are ENHRY and SYGVKD. J lost 4 bases, V lost 6 bases, and 9 bases had no gene match. The CDR3 loop reads CAISNDPGGYEQYF. The DNA for the CDR3 is TGTGCCATCAGCAACGACCCGGGGGGATACGAGCAGTACTTC.

In the case of this clone: Other DNA sequences from this sample encode an identical CDR3 as well. The chain links TRBV5-1 to TRBJ2-1; 11 positions agree with TRBD2. From germline, CDR1 is SGHRS and CDR2 YFSETQ. The J segment lost 9 bases and the V segment lost 0 bases, leaving 5 bases of the junction unmatched. The CDR3 sequence is 15 residues long. CDR3 protein: CASSLGLAGGGEQFF. The CDR3 DNA sequence: TGCGCCAGCAGCTTGGGCCTAGCGGGGGGCGGTGAGCAGTTCTTC.

This clone was counted once. The chain recombines TRBV5-1 with TRBJ2-5, with 9 bases fitting TRBD1. Germline CDR1 and CDR2: SGHRS and YFSETQ. V dropped 0 bases and J dropped 11; count of bases not matched to a gene: 8. The CDR3 consists of 14 residues. The CDR3 spells CASSLGGTGREQYF. The CDR3 DNA reads TGCGCCAGCAGCTTGGGGGGGACAGGGCGGGAGCAGTACTTC.

V gene TRBV18 combines with J gene TRBJ2-7; no clear D gene. Germline lookup yields CDR1 KGHSH and CDR2 LQKENI. This CDR3 has 12 residues. The V end lost 4 bases, the J end lost 1 base, and 5 bases lay between the germline ends. CDR3 nucleotides: TGTGCCAGCTCACTGGAGTCCTACGAGCAGTACTTC. This gives the protein CASSLESYEQYF. Drawing the rest from reference TRBV18 and TRBJ2-7, the complete variable domain is NAGVMQNPRHLVRRRGQEARLRCSPMKGHSHVYWYRQLPEEGLKFMVYLQKENIIDESGMPKERFSAEFPKEGPSILRIQQVVRGDSAAYFCASSLESYEQYFGPGTRLTVT.